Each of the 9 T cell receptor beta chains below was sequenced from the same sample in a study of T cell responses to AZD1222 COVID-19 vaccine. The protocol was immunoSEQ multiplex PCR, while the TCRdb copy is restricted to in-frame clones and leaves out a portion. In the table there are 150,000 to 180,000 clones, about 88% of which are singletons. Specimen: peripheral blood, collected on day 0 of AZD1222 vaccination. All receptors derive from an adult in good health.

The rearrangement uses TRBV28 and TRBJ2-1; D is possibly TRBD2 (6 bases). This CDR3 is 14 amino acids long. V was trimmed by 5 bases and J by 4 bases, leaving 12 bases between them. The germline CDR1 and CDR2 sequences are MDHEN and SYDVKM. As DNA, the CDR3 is TGTGCCAGCAGTCCTCGACTAGTTTACAATGAGCAGTTCTTC. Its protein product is CASSPRLVYNEQFF.

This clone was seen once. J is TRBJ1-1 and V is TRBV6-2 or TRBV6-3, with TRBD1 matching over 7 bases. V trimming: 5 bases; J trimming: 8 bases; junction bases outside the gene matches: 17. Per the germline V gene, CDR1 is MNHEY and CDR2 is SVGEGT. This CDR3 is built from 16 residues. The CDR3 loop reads CASSPNLIQGRPEAFF. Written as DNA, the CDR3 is TGTGCCAGCAGTCCAAACCTGATACAGGGGAGGCCCGAAGCTTTCTTT.

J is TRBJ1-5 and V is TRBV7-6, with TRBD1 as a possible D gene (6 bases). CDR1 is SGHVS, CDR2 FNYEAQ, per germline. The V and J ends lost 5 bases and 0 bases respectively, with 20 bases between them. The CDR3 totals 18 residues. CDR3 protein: CASSPPGHKVGSNQPQHF. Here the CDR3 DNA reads TGTGCCAGCAGCCCTCCGGGACACAAGGTCGGTAGCAATCAGCCCCAGCATTTT.

The DNA for the CDR3 is TGTGCCAGCAGTTACTCGGCCTCCTATAATTCACCCCTCCACTTT. Its translation is CASSYSASYNSPLHF. The chain links TRBV6-6 to TRBJ1-6; D gene unclear. CDR1 is MNHNY, CDR2 SVGAGI, per germline (reference sequence). V was trimmed by 0 bases and J by 0 bases, leaving 3 bases between them. This CDR3 is 15 amino acids long.

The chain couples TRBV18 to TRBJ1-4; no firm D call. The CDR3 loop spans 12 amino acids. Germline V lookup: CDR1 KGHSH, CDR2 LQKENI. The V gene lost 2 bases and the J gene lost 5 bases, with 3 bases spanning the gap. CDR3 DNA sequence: TGTGCCAGCTCACCAAGGAATGAAAAACTGTTTTTT. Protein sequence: CASSPRNEKLFF. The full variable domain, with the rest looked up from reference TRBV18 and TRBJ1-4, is NAGVMQNPRHLVRRRGQEARLRCSPMKGHSHVYWYRQLPEEGLKFMVYLQKENIIDESGMPKERFSAEFPKEGPSILRIQQVVRGDSAAYFCASSPRNEKLFFGSGTQLSVL.

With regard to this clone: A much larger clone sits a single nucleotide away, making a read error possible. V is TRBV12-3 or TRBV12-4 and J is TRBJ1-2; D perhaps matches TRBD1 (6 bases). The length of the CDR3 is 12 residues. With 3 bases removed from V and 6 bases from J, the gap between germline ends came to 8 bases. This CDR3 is CASSFSGDGYTF. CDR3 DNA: TGTGCCAGCAGTTTCTCAGGGGATGGCTACACCTTC.

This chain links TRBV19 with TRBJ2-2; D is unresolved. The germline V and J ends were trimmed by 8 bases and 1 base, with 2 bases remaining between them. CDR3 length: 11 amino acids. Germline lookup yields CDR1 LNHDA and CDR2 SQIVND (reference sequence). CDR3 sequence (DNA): TGTGCCAGTCAGAACACCGGGGAGCTGTTTTTT. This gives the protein CASQNTGELFF.

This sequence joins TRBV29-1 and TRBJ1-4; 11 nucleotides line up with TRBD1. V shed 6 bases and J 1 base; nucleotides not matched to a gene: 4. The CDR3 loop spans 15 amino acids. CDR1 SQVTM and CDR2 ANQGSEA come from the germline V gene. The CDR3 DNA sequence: TGCAGCGTCGGGGACAGGGGGGAAACTAATGAAAAACTGTTTTTT. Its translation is CSVGDRGETNEKLFF.

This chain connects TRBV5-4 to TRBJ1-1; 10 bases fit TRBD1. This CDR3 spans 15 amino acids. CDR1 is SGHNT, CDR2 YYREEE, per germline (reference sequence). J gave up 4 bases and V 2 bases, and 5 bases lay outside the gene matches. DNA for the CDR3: TGTGCCAGCAGCTTAGGGACAGGGGCTACCACTGAAGCTTTCTTT. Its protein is CASSLGTGATTEAFF.